A single sample gave rise to the 32 T cell receptor beta chains below, sequenced in a study of PD-L1 blockade in urothelial cancer. The table came from immunoSEQ multiplex PCR; TCRdb's copy has only in-frame clones and leaves some out. The data show 100,000 or so clones, 91% seen once. The source was PBMCs, collected around atezolizumab (anti-PD-L1) treatment. These receptors all come from a woman older than 75 with urothelial cancer.

The chain recombines TRBV7-2 with TRBJ2-7; 15 nucleotides agree with TRBD2. The CDR3 has 17 residues. The germline V gene has CDR1 SGHTA and CDR2 FQGNSA. V shed 5 bases and J 2 bases; nucleotides not matched to a gene: 7. CDR3 nucleotide sequence: TGTGCCAGCAGCCCGGGACTAGCGGGAGGTTCTACCTACGAGCAGTACTTC. This translates into CASSPGLAGGSTYEQYF.

In its sample, this clone was seen once. The rearrangement uses TRBV10-2 and TRBJ2-7; 8 bases are shared with TRBD1. CDR1 is WSHSY, CDR2 SAAADI, per germline. CDR3 length: 12 amino acids. V lost 7 bases and J lost 7; bases outside the gene matches: 6. DNA for the CDR3: TGCGCCAGCATGAACAGGGGGGAGGAGCAGTACTTC. Translation: CASMNRGEEQYF.

The V call is TRBV29-1, the J call TRBJ2-3; 10 bases align to TRBD2. V was clipped by 7 bases and J by 2 bases; unmatched bases: 18. The CDR3 has 18 amino acids. Germline V gene lookup returns CDR1 SQVTM and CDR2 ANQGSEA. The DNA for the CDR3 is TGCAGCGGCGAGCGGGAGGGCCCCTGGGGGGGAAACACAGATACGCAGTATTTT. Translation gives CSGEREGPWGGNTDTQYF.

The chain recombines TRBV5-1 with TRBJ1-3, with 8 bases aligning to TRBD1. Germline CDR1 reads SGHRS; CDR2 reads YFSETQ. The CDR3 is 14 amino acids. J gave up 3 bases and V 5 bases, and 4 bases lay outside the gene matches. The CDR3 bases are TGCGCCAGCAGTCCAGGGGGCGGTGGAAACACCATATATTTT. Its translation: CASSPGGGGNTIYF. The whole variable domain, remainder taken from reference TRBV5-1 and TRBJ1-3, is KAGVTQTPRYLIKTRGQQVTLSCSPISGHRSVSWYQQTPGQGLQFLFEYFSETQRNKGNFPGRFSGRQFSNSRSEMNVSTLELGDSALYLCASSPGGGGNTIYFGEGSWLTVV.

The rearrangement links TRBV27 to TRBJ1-1, with 10 bases lining up with TRBD1. The V segment lost 5 bases and the J segment 6 bases; nucleotides outside the gene matches: 12. The CDR3 contains 16 residues. The germline CDR1 and CDR2 sequences are MNHEY and SMNVEV (reference sequence). The CDR3 is CASSHVPGQGISEAFF. CDR3 DNA: TGTGCCAGCAGTCACGTCCCGGGACAGGGGATATCTGAAGCTTTCTTT.

The chain joins TRBV27 to TRBJ1-2, with TRBD1 matching over 8 bases. Per germline, CDR1 MNHEY and CDR2 SMNVEV (reference sequence). The CDR3 extends over 16 amino acids. V shed 6 bases and J 5 bases; nucleotides not matched to a gene: 14. CDR3 residues: CASRMTNRGIEYGYTF. The CDR3 region has the DNA TGTGCCAGCAGAATGACAAACAGGGGGATAGAGTATGGCTACACCTTC.

This sequence joins TRBV6-5 and TRBJ1-2; a possible D gene is TRBD1 (5 bases). V shed 6 bases and J shed 4 bases, with 9 bases lying between them. Per germline, CDR1 MNHEY and CDR2 SVGAGI. The CDR3 totals 12 residues. This CDR3 reads CASSRGTYGYTF. The DNA for the CDR3 is TGTGCCAGCAGCCGCGGGACCTATGGCTACACCTTC.

V and J are TRBV19 and TRBJ1-5, with D possibly TRBD1 on 6 matching bases. The germline gives CDR1 LNHDA, CDR2 SQIVND (reference sequence). Trimming left V 8 bases short and J 7 bases short, with 18 bases between. This CDR3 has 14 amino acids. This CDR3 reads CASGGTSGGQPQHF. The CDR3 DNA sequence: TGTGCCAGTGGGGGCACCAGTGGGGGCCAGCCCCAGCATTTT.

J is TRBJ1-2 and V is TRBV2; D is unresolved. The CDR3 loop spans 13 amino acids. Germline V CDR1 and CDR2: SNHLY, FYNNEI. V shed 0 bases and J shed 4 bases, with 6 bases lying between them. In DNA form, the CDR3 reads TGTGCCAGCAGTGAAGCAGAGAGCTATGGCTACACCTTC. It encodes CASSEAESYGYTF.

The rearrangement uses TRBV5-4 and TRBJ1-5; a possible D gene is TRBD1 (5 bases). Germline V lookup: CDR1 SGHNT, CDR2 YYREEE (reference sequence). The CDR3 totals 13 residues. Trimming removed 4 bases from V and 4 bases from J, with 9 bases in between. The CDR3 here is CASSRSGNQPQHF. The CDR3, as DNA: TGTGCCAGCAGCCGATCAGGGAATCAGCCCCAGCATTTT.

The chain joins TRBV28 to TRBJ2-7, with D maybe TRBD2 (5 bases). V was clipped by 5 bases and J by 0 bases, with 14 bases between them. The CDR3 has 15 amino acids. Germline CDR1 MDHEN, CDR2 SYDVKM. Here the CDR3 reads CASSRPEGTSYEQYF. The CDR3 nucleotides read TGTGCCAGCAGTCGACCCGAGGGAACCTCCTACGAGCAGTACTTC.

The chain has TRBV10-2 and TRBJ2-6, with a possible D match to TRBD1 (5 bases). Germline V lookup: CDR1 WSHSY, CDR2 SAAADI. The CDR3 is made up of 16 amino acids. The V end was cut by 4 bases, the J end by 4 bases, with 14 bases between. The chain's CDR3 is CASSGGRVFGANVLTF. CDR3 DNA: TGCGCCAGCAGTGGCGGCAGGGTGTTCGGGGCCAACGTCCTGACTTTC.

The genes are TRBV7-6 and TRBJ2-5, with D tentatively TRBD1 (6 bases). The CDR3 spans 13 residues. Between the trimmed V and J ends, which lost 4 bases and 5 bases, there was a span of 11 bases. Per the germline V gene, CDR1 is SGHVS and CDR2 is FNYEAQ. DNA for the CDR3: TGTGCCAGCAGCTCGCAGCAGGGGGAGACCCAGTACTTC. This sequence encodes CASSSQQGETQYF.

This chain joins TRBV7-8 and TRBJ2-1; D may be TRBD1 (8 bases). Germline V gene data show CDR1 as SGHVS and CDR2 as FQNEAQ. The CDR3 totals 12 residues. The V end lost 5 bases, the J end lost 15 bases, and 17 bases lay between the germline ends. The CDR3 DNA reads as TGTGCCAGCAGCATTGGACAGGGCGGGGGGTTCTTC. Translating it yields CASSIGQGGGFF.

V and J are TRBV5-1 and TRBJ1-1; D might be TRBD1 (6 bases). Trimming pared 5 bases from V and 3 bases from J, leaving 14 bases between. The CDR3 covers 14 residues. Germline loops: CDR1 SGHRS, CDR2 YFSETQ. The CDR3 spells CASRAGVPDTEAFF. The CDR3 region has the DNA TGCGCCAGCAGAGCAGGGGTCCCTGACACTGAAGCTTTCTTT.

The V and J genes are TRBV28 and TRBJ1-2; D possibly corresponds to TRBD1 (6 bases). This CDR3 has 14 amino acids. V lost 2 bases and J 4 bases, leaving 11 bases between the germline ends. Germline V CDR1 and CDR2: MDHEN, SYDVKM. The DNA for the CDR3 is TGTGCCAGCAGTTTAGGGGGCCCAGGCTATGGCTACACCTTC. It is translated as CASSLGGPGYGYTF.

This clone was found once. The rearrangement uses TRBV7-2 and TRBJ1-1, with TRBD1 matching 7 bases. CDR3 length equals 12 residues. CDR1 SGHTA and CDR2 FQGNSA come from the germline V gene. The V segment lost 3 bases and the J segment 5 bases; nucleotides outside the gene matches: 0. Here the CDR3 reads CASSLTGTEAFF. In DNA, the CDR3 is TGTGCCAGCAGCTTGACAGGGACTGAAGCTTTCTTT.

The chain uses TRBV4-2 and TRBJ2-2, with D maybe TRBD1 (5 bases). V gave up 1 base and J gave up 0 bases, with 15 bases separating them. Germline CDR1 is LGHNA and CDR2 is YNFKEQ. The CDR3 has 18 residues. The CDR3, as DNA: TGTGCCAGCAGCCAAGTAAAAGGGGCAGGGACGAACACCGGGGAGCTGTTTTTT. This codes for CASSQVKGAGTNTGELFF.

The chain recombines TRBV5-5 with TRBJ1-1; D unresolved. Germline assignment: CDR1 SGHKS and CDR2 YYEKEE (reference sequence). The CDR3 contains 12 residues. Trimming removed 4 bases from V and 2 bases from J, with 6 bases in between. CDR3 in amino acids: CASSPLNTEAFF. The CDR3 DNA sequence: TGTGCCAGCAGCCCCCTCAACACTGAAGCTTTCTTT.

This chain uses TRBV5-6 with TRBJ2-2; possibly TRBD1 for D (7 bases). This CDR3 contains 16 residues. Germline V lookup: CDR1 SGHDT, CDR2 YYEEEE. V gave up 1 base and J gave up 1 base, with 11 bases separating them. This chain's CDR3 is CASSLWRDRNTGELFF. CDR3 DNA: TGTGCCAGCAGCTTGTGGAGGGACAGGAACACCGGGGAGCTGTTTTTT.

V and J are TRBV15 and TRBJ2-5; TRBD2 agrees at 9 bases. Unmatched junction bases numbered 4, after V lost 0 bases and J lost 5 bases. Germline V gene sequence: CDR1 LNHNV, CDR2 YYDKDF (reference sequence). The CDR3 is 15 amino acids. The CDR3 bases are TGTGCCACCAGCAGAGATCCTAGCGGGACGGAGACCCAGTACTTC. Protein: CATSRDPSGTETQYF.

This clone was picked up one time. CDR3 bases: TGTGCCAGTATAAGCGGGAGGGCCCTCTACGAGCAGTACTTC. Its protein product is CASISGRALYEQYF. V is TRBV6-6 and J is TRBJ2-7, with 10 bases lining up with TRBD2. Germline CDR1 and CDR2: MNHNY and SVGAGI (reference sequence). CDR3 length equals 14 residues. V gave up 9 bases and J gave up 3 bases; unmatched junction bases: 8.

The V call is TRBV30, the J call TRBJ2-7; 11 nucleotides align to TRBD2. Germline lookup yields CDR1 GTSNPN and CDR2 SVGIG (reference sequence). V trimming: 0 bases; J trimming: 4 bases; junction bases outside the gene matches: 14. This CDR3 contains 18 residues. The CDR3 coding sequence is TGTGCCTGGAGTGTATGGGGTAGCGGGAGGGCCTTATTTTACGAGCAGTACTTC. The encoded protein is CAWSVWGSGRALFYEQYF.

This chain links TRBV7-6 with TRBJ2-5, with 8 bases fitting TRBD1. The CDR3 consists of 15 residues. V shed 3 bases and J 5 bases; nucleotides not matched to a gene: 8. Looked up from germline, CDR1 is SGHVS and CDR2 is FNYEAQ. CDR3 in amino acids: CASSFLQGAYETQYF. CDR3 DNA sequence: TGTGCCAGCAGCTTCCTGCAGGGGGCATACGAGACCCAGTACTTC.

This chain uses TRBV7-3 with TRBJ2-1; possibly TRBD1 for D (5 bases). Trimming took off 3 bases at V and 6 bases at J, with 12 bases between the two ends. Per the germline V gene, CDR1 is SGHTA and CDR2 is FQGTGA. CDR3 length equals 14 residues. The CDR3 nucleotides read TGTGCCAGCAGCTTGGGGCAGGGTGGCAATGAGCAGTTCTTC. Translating it yields CASSLGQGGNEQFF.

Written as DNA, the CDR3 is TGTGCCAGCTCACCCGGGACTAGCCAGGCCTACGAGCAGTACTTC. Its translation is CASSPGTSQAYEQYF. The chain combines TRBV18 with TRBJ2-7; 9 bases line up with TRBD2. The germline CDR1 and CDR2 sequences are KGHSH and LQKENI. After removal of 3 bases from V and 2 bases from J, the junction contained 5 bases not matched to a gene. The CDR3 extends over 15 amino acids.

The chain joins TRBV6-1 to TRBJ2-7; 7 nucleotides match TRBD2. The CDR3 loop spans 15 amino acids. Germline values: CDR1 MNHNS, CDR2 SASEGT. The V gene end was trimmed by 7 bases and the J gene end by 0 bases; junction bases not matched to a gene: 9. CDR3 loop: CASMRQRGSSYEQYF. The CDR3 coding sequence is TGTGCCAGCATGCGTCAGCGGGGTTCCTCCTACGAGCAGTACTTC.

This rearrangement joins TRBV5-1 to TRBJ2-3; 11 positions match TRBD2. The CDR3 contains 17 residues. Losses at the gene ends were 0 bases for V and 6 bases for J; bases not matched to a gene: 9. The V gene's germline CDR1 is SGHRS and CDR2 YFSETQ. CDR3 nucleotides: TGCGCCAGCAGCTTGGCTAGCGGGAGGCGGCAGGGGGATACGCAGTATTTT. This gives the protein CASSLASGRRQGDTQYF.

CDR3: CASSSSRGQGYQPQHF. As DNA, the CDR3 is TGTGCCAGCAGTTCGTCTAGGGGACAGGGTTATCAGCCCCAGCATTTT. The chain couples TRBV27 to TRBJ1-5, with 9 positions matching TRBD1. Unmatched junction bases numbered 9, after V lost 4 bases and J lost 5 bases. Germline-derived CDR1 and CDR2 are MNHEY and SMNVEV (reference sequence). CDR3 length: 16 amino acids.

The J gene is TRBJ1-1, the V gene TRBV7-5; the table's D call, TRBD1, has no DNA check behind it. TRBV7-5 is classified as a pseudogene. The CDR3 is 16 amino acids. The CDR3 coding sequence is TGTGTCAGAAGCTTAGGCCAGGGGTTAGGGAACACTGAAGCTTTCTTT. This codes for CVRSLGQGLGNTEAFF.

This sequence joins TRBV7-9 and TRBJ1-1; weak D call: TRBD1 (5 bases). Germline V gives CDR1 SEHNR, CDR2 FQNEAQ (reference sequence). This CDR3 contains 17 residues. V lost 6 bases and J 4 bases, leaving 24 bases between the germline ends. CDR3 loop: CASRERGGPGVGTEAFF. The CDR3 coding sequence is TGTGCCAGCAGAGAGAGGGGAGGTCCTGGGGTGGGCACTGAAGCTTTCTTT.

The chain links TRBV5-5 to TRBJ2-3, with 11 positions matching TRBD2. Trimming removed 0 bases from V and 2 bases from J; junction bases left unmatched: 5. This CDR3 spans 17 amino acids. The germline V gene encodes CDR1 SGHKS and CDR2 YYEKEE (reference sequence). The CDR3: CASSLGIAGGYTDTQYF. The CDR3 DNA reads TGTGCCAGCAGCTTGGGGATAGCGGGAGGGTACACAGATACGCAGTATTTT.